Below are 17 T cell receptor beta chains sequenced from a single sample in a study of neurological immune-mediated disorders. One entry per CDR3 protein results from TCRdb running MiXCR on the 5' RACE reads. This table holds tens of thousands of distinct CDR3 sequences, 3.5% to 4% found once. Sequences were obtained from CD4+ T cells from blood. These receptors all come from a woman in her thirties or forties with multiple sclerosis.

This clonotype was counted ten times or more. The rearrangement joins TRBV5-1 to TRBJ2-1; 8 bases fit TRBD1. The CDR3 length is 16 residues. Germline V gives CDR1 SGHRS, CDR2 YFSETQ. After removal of 4 bases from V and 3 bases from J, the junction contained 9 bases not matched to a gene. CDR3 bases: TGCGCCAGCAGCCCCCAGGTGACAGGGGTCTACAATGAGCAGTTCTTC. This sequence encodes CASSPQVTGVYNEQFF.

The chain is built from TRBV11-3 and TRBJ2-1; D possibly corresponds to TRBD2 (6 bases). The CDR3 extends over 13 amino acids. The ends were cut back, 1 base at V and 10 bases at J, with 11 bases in the middle. The germline CDR1 and CDR2 sequences are SGHNT and YENEEA. The CDR3 DNA follows: TGTGCCAGCAGCTTAGCCGGGACTTCGGAGCAGTTCTTC. Translating gives CASSLAGTSEQFF. Using reference TRBV11-3 and TRBJ2-1 for the parts outside the CDR3, the full variable domain is EAGVVQSPRYKIIEKKQPVAFWCNPISGHNTLYWYLQNLGQGPELLIRYENEEAVDDSQLPKDRFSAERLKGVDSTLKIQPAELGDSAVYLCASSLAGTSEQFFGPGTRLTVL.

There are many counts of this clonotype. This chain joins TRBV5-1 and TRBJ1-1, with 8 bases aligning to TRBD1. This CDR3 comprises 16 residues. The V and J ends lost 3 bases and 0 bases, in that order; junction bases with no gene match: 7. Germline V gene data show CDR1 as SGHRS and CDR2 as YFSETQ. CDR3 nucleotide sequence: TGCGCCAGCAGCTCTCGGGACAGGAACATGAACACTGAAGCTTTCTTT. Its translation: CASSSRDRNMNTEAFF.

In this sample, this clonotype turned up many times. The rearrangement uses TRBV6-4 and TRBJ1-1; D is undetermined. V lost 3 bases, J lost 6 bases, and 11 bases lay in between. The CDR3 has 13 residues. Germline CDR1 reads MRHNA; CDR2 reads SNTAGT. Written as DNA, the CDR3 is TGTGCCAGCAGTGATATGGATGTAGCTGAAGCTTTCTTT. Translation gives CASSDMDVAEAFF.

This clonotype was counted at least ten times. J is TRBJ2-3 and V is TRBV28, with D possibly TRBD2 on 5 matching bases. Germline V gene sequence: CDR1 MDHEN, CDR2 SYDVKM. The V end lost 3 bases, the J end lost 2 bases, and 21 bases lay between the germline ends. This CDR3 contains 18 residues. The DNA of the CDR3 is TGTGCCAGCAGTTTGGGGTTACTCGCGGGCATCCTCACAGATACGCAGTATTTT. Protein product: CASSLGLLAGILTDTQYF.

This clonotype was observed many times. The chain links TRBV29-1 to TRBJ1-2, with 8 bases that match TRBD1. CDR1 is SQVTM and CDR2 is ANQGSEA in the germline V gene. V was clipped by 4 bases and J by 8 bases; unmatched bases: 6. The CDR3 loop spans 12 amino acids. The DNA for the CDR3 is TGCAGCGTTGTTGGGACAGGCGAAGGCTACACCTTC. This sequence encodes CSVVGTGEGYTF.

In this sample, this clonotype turned up many times. The CDR3 sequence: CASSPPSSYTGELFF. CDR3 sequence (DNA): TGCGCCAGCAGCCCCCCCAGCAGCTACACCGGGGAGCTGTTTTTT. The rearrangement joins TRBV5-1 to TRBJ2-2; D remains ambiguous. Per the germline V gene, CDR1 is SGHRS and CDR2 is YFSETQ. V was trimmed by 4 bases and J by 3 bases, leaving 13 bases between them. This CDR3 is 15 amino acids long.

This clonotype was counted at least ten times. The chain links TRBV5-1 to TRBJ1-4, with D possibly TRBD1 on 6 matching bases. Germline loops: CDR1 SGHRS, CDR2 YFSETQ. V shed 3 bases and J shed 0 bases, with 12 bases lying between them. The length of the CDR3 is 16 residues. The CDR3 here is CASSSQTGATNEKLFF. The CDR3 DNA reads as TGCGCCAGCAGCTCCCAGACAGGTGCAACTAATGAAAAACTGTTTTTT.

This clonotype has a count of ten or more. The chain uses TRBV15 and TRBJ1-5; D uncertain. Deletions cut 3 bases from V and 7 bases from J, with 10 bases between. The CDR3 totals 13 residues. CDR1 and CDR2 (germline): LNHNV, YYDKDF (reference sequence). CDR3 nucleotides: TGTGCCACCAGCAGGGCCCCAGGCCAGCCCCAGCATTTT. It codes for CATSRAPGQPQHF.

This clonotype was found many times. This chain connects TRBV24-1 to TRBJ2-2, with 10 bases fitting TRBD1. Germline V gives CDR1 KGHDR, CDR2 SFDVKD. The CDR3 runs 16 residues. V gave up 4 bases and J gave up 5 bases; unmatched junction bases: 6. CDR3 in amino acids: CATSDPGQGETGELFF. The CDR3 DNA is TGTGCCACCAGTGACCCCGGACAGGGGGAAACCGGGGAGCTGTTTTTT.

This clonotype was picked up a small number of times. This chain uses TRBV12-5 with TRBJ1-5; TRBD1 might be the D (5 bases). V lost 3 bases, J lost 0 bases, and 21 bases lay in between. This CDR3 region has 19 residues. Per germline, CDR1 LGHNT and CDR2 FRNRAP. CDR3 coding DNA: TGTGCTAGTGGTTTCATCCGGGACGGCGAAAGGTATAGCAATCAGCCCCAGCATTTT. As protein: CASGFIRDGERYSNQPQHF. The full variable domain, in which reference TRBV12-5 and TRBJ1-5 provide the parts outside the CDR3, is DARVTQTPRHKVTEMGQEVTMRCQPILGHNTVFWYRQTMMQGLELLAYFRNRAPLDDSGMPKDRFSAEMPDATLATLKIQPSEPRDSAVYFCASGFIRDGERYSNQPQHFGDGTRLSIL.

This clonotype has at least ten counts. The chain employs TRBV14 and TRBJ2-7; D may be TRBD2 (5 bases). The CDR3 consists of 15 residues. CDR1 SGHDN and CDR2 FVKESK come from the germline V gene. V gave up 4 bases and J gave up 3 bases, with 16 bases separating them. The CDR3 DNA follows: TGTGCCAGCAGCCCACTTCGAGGACTGAGCTACGAGCAGTACTTC. Translated: CASSPLRGLSYEQYF.

This clonotype was seen at least ten times. The rearrangement joins TRBV12-3 or TRBV12-4 to TRBJ1-5; maybe TRBD1 (5 bases). The CDR3 totals 14 residues. Trimming pared 4 bases from V and 4 bases from J, leaving 11 bases between. CDR3 sequence: CASSSMGGNQPQHF. In DNA form, the CDR3 reads TGTGCCAGCAGTTCGATGGGGGGAAATCAGCCCCAGCATTTT.

This clonotype was seen many times. The rearrangement links TRBV18 to TRBJ1-2; maybe TRBD1 (5 bases). CDR3 length: 15 amino acids. Germline V gene lookup returns CDR1 KGHSH and CDR2 LQKENI. Trimming removed 6 bases from V and 7 bases from J, with 21 bases in between. CDR3 loop: CASSPSLAKRGGYTF. DNA for the CDR3: TGTGCCAGCTCCCCCTCTTTGGCCAAAAGGGGTGGCTACACCTTC. Full variable domain (outside the CDR3, taken from reference TRBV18 and TRBJ1-2): NAGVMQNPRHLVRRRGQEARLRCSPMKGHSHVYWYRQLPEEGLKFMVYLQKENIIDESGMPKERFSAEFPKEGPSILRIQQVVRGDSAAYFCASSPSLAKRGGYTFGSGTRLTVV.

Ten or more counts support this clonotype. The chain uses TRBV4-1 and TRBJ2-7, with 7 bases aligning to TRBD1. Trimming cost V 5 bases and J 0 bases; bases outside gene matches: 10. This CDR3 is built from 16 residues. Germline loops: CDR1 MGHRA, CDR2 YSYEKL. This CDR3 is CASSSGGTVSSYEQYF. The DNA of the CDR3 is TGCGCCAGCAGCTCAGGTGGGACAGTGAGCTCCTACGAGCAGTACTTC.

This clonotype was detected many times. The V gene is TRBV10-3, the J gene TRBJ1-1, with TRBD1 matching 9 bases. CDR1 is ENHRY, CDR2 SYGVKD, per germline. Losses at the gene ends were 2 bases for V and 2 bases for J; bases not matched to a gene: 3. CDR3 length: 15 residues. CDR3 nucleotides: TGTGCCATCAGTGAGCTGGGACAGGGAAACACTGAAGCTTTCTTT. This translates into CAISELGQGNTEAFF.

This clonotype has at least ten counts. The rearrangement joins TRBV25-1 to TRBJ1-4; weak D call: TRBD1 (6 bases). The CDR3 length is 16 residues. Trimming left V 9 bases short and J 5 bases short, with 22 bases between. From germline, CDR1 is MGHDK and CDR2 SYGVNS. CDR3 nucleotides: TGTGCCAGTAGACCCCTCGGAACAGGGAAGAATGAAAAACTGTTTTTT. It codes for CASRPLGTGKNEKLFF.